This T cell receptor (beta chain) is drawn from a study of blood T cell repertoires in COVID-19. Study summary: Researchers got acute and convalescent COVID-19 samples from the United States, Italy and Spain. PBMCs, B-cell-depleted T cells, or T cells provided the cDNA or gDNA that made up the material.

There are 15 residues in the CDR3. The V end was cut by 2 bases, the J end by 4 bases, with 15 bases between. CDR1 and CDR2 (germline): SGHTA, FQGNSA. Adults between roughly 18 and 89 years of age took part from about 24 US areas. The study assigned cohorts using participant-reported clinical history. TCRdb's copy holds only in-frame clones and misses some; the assay was immunoSEQ multiplex PCR. The repertoire holds a few hundred thousand clones, with about 91% as singletons. Sequencing input: PBMCs or T cells enriched from blood (not recorded which). The receptor comes from a woman between 35 and 50 years old with acute COVID-19. The J gene is TRBJ2-7, the V gene TRBV7-2, with D possibly being TRBD1 (5 bases). Here the CDR3 reads CASSLFAGLAYEQYF. The CDR3 nucleotides are TGTGCCAGCAGCTTATTTGCAGGGCTGGCGTACGAGCAGTACTTC.